These T cell receptor beta chains were read from a single sample in a study of read filtering for tumor transcriptome and immune sequencing. TCRdb passed the reads through MiXCR, listing each CDR3 protein once. The sample lists 85,000 or so distinct CDR3 sequences; approximately 13% were seen once. Material for sequencing was a population of CD138-negative cells sorted from bone marrow. The receptors here all came from a donor at least 40 years old with multiple myeloma. Both conserved end residues are part of each CDR3. The D gene is left open where the match is weak. The size entry is marked missing in some rows and otherwise reads once, few, many or a size class.

cdr3_aa cdr3_nt d_call v_call clone_size j_call
CASSPPKGTAGITEAFF TGTGCCAGCTCACCACCGAAGGGGACCGCGGGGATCACTGAAGCTTTCTTT . TRBV18 many TRBJ1-1
CASSLVGGYEQYF TGTGCCAGCAGCTTGGTGGGGGGCTACGAGCAGTACTTC . TRBV11-2 many TRBJ2-7
CASSEDRGNQPQHF TGTGCCAGCAGTGAGGACAGGGGTAATCAGCCCCAGCATTTT TRBD1 TRBV6-1 many TRBJ1-5
CSARDLRLAGGNTDTQYF TGCAGTGCTAGAGACCTAAGACTAGCGGGAGGTAACACAGATACGCAGTATTTT TRBD2 TRBV20-1 many TRBJ2-3
CASNSPGPPHDTQYF TGTGCCAGCAACTCACCAGGCCCCCCACATGATACGCAGTATTTT . TRBV5-6 many TRBJ2-3
CASSQDGASGYNEQFF TGCGCCAGCAGCCAAGATGGGGCTAGCGGGTACAATGAGCAGTTCTTC TRBD2 TRBV4-1 many TRBJ2-1
CASSPDRVEAFF TGTGCCAGCTCGCCCGACAGGGTTGAAGCTTTCTTT TRBD1 TRBV18 . TRBJ1-1
CSAPRSNEQFF TGCAGTGCTCCGCGGAGCAATGAGCAGTTCTTC . TRBV20-1 many TRBJ2-1
CASSARGPGASTPQHF TGTGCCAGCAGTGCGAGGGGCCCAGGGGCGTCTACGCCCCAGCATTTT . TRBV27 many TRBJ1-5
CASSPTGGDTQYF TGTGCCAGCAGCCCGACAGGGGGCGATACGCAGTATTTT TRBD1 TRBV7-3 many TRBJ2-3
CASSFEPFNEQFF TGCGCCAGCAGCTTCGAGCCCTTCAATGAGCAGTTCTTC . TRBV5-1 many TRBJ2-1
CASRLAGSYEQYF TGTGCCAGCAGGTTAGCGGGATCCTACGAGCAGTACTTC TRBD2 TRBV7-3 . TRBJ2-7
CASSQEYPNEQFF TGTGCCAGCAGCCAAGAATACCCCAATGAGCAGTTCTTC . TRBV3-1 many TRBJ2-1
CASSFPSGGTYEQYF TGTGCCAGCAGCTTTCCATCGGGAGGGACCTACGAGCAGTACTTC TRBD2 TRBV7-9 many TRBJ2-7
CASSQGLAYGEQFF TGTGCCAGCAGCCAGGGACTAGCTTACGGTGAGCAGTTCTTC TRBD2 TRBV3-1 few TRBJ2-1
CSARDQRGAYEQYF TGCAGTGCTAGAGATCAGCGGGGGGCCTACGAGCAGTACTTC TRBD2 TRBV20-1 many TRBJ2-7
CASSGGLPRDEQYF TGTGCCAGCAGCGGGGGACTCCCGCGTGACGAGCAGTACTTC . TRBV9 many TRBJ2-7
CASSSRTGSSNSPLHF TGTGCCAGCAGCTCAAGGACAGGGAGTAGTAATTCACCCCTCCACTTT TRBD1 TRBV7-2 many TRBJ1-6
CASRQSGATDTQYF TGTGCCAGCAGGCAAAGCGGGGCTACAGATACGCAGTATTTT TRBD2 TRBV6-5 . TRBJ2-3